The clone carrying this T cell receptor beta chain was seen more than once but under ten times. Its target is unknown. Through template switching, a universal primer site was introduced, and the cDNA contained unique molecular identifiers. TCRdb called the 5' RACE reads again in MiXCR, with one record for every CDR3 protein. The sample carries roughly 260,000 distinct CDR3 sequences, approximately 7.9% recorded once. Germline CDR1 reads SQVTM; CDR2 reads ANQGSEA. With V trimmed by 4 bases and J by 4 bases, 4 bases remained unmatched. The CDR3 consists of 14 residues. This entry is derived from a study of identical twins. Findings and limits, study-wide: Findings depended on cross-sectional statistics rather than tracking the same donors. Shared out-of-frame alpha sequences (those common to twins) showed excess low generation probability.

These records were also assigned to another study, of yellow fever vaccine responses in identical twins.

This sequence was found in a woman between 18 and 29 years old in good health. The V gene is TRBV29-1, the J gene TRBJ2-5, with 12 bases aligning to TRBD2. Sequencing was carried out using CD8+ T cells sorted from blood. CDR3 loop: CSVVLAGGRETQYF. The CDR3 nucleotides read TGCAGCGTTGTCCTAGCGGGGGGGCGAGAGACCCAGTACTTC.